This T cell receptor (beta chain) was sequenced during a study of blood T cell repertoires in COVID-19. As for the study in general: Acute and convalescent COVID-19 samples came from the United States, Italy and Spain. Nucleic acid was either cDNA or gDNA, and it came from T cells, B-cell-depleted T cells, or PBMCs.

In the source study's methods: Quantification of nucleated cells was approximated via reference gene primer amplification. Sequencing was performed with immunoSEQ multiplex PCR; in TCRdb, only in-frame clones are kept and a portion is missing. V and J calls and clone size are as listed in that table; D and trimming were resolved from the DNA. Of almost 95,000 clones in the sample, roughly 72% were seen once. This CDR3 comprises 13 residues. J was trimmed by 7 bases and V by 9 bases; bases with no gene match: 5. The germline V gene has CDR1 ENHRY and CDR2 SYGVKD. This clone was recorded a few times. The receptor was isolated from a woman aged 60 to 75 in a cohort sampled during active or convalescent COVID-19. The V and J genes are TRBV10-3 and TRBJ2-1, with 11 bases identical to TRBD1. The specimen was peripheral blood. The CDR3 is CAITDRGLNEQFF. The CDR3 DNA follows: TGTGCCATTACGGACAGGGGGCTTAATGAGCAGTTCTTC.